Below, 18 T cell receptor beta chains from the same sample are listed, as sequenced in a study of cytomegalovirus exposure and HLA in healthy donors. Profiled with immunoSEQ multiplex PCR; TCRdb holds only in-frame clones, not every one. The data contain 150,000 to 200,000 clones, less than 85% of them singletons. The specimen sequenced was PBMCs. The receptors come from a man between 18 and 35 years old in good health and CMV-seropositive.

The chain recombines TRBV5-1 with TRBJ1-1; D not resolved. From germline, CDR1 is SGHRS and CDR2 YFSETQ. The CDR3 is 13 amino acids. Trimming took 6 bases from V and 0 from J, leaving 9 bases between them. The DNA of the CDR3 is TGCGCCAGCACGGCGGGAATGAACACTGAAGCTTTCTTT. Protein: CASTAGMNTEAFF.

The chain links TRBV5-1 to TRBJ1-3, with TRBD1 identical over 7 bases. Germline V gene data show CDR1 as SGHRS and CDR2 as YFSETQ. V lost 8 bases and J lost 0; bases outside the gene matches: 8. This CDR3 contains 15 residues. The CDR3 loop reads CARGLQGLSGNTIYF. The CDR3, as DNA: TGCGCCAGGGGCCTACAGGGGCTCTCTGGAAACACCATATATTTT.

The chain couples TRBV6-1 to TRBJ2-1; TRBD2 might be the D (6 bases). This CDR3 is built from 14 residues. Trimming shortened V by 2 bases and J by 4 bases, and 9 bases separated the two germline ends. Germline assignment: CDR1 MNHNS and CDR2 SASEGT. CDR3 sequence (DNA): TGTGCCAGCAGTGAAAGCGGACTATACAATGAGCAGTTCTTC. It codes for CASSESGLYNEQFF.

The J gene is TRBJ1-4, the V gene TRBV11-2; TRBD1 agrees at 7 bases. This CDR3 has 14 residues. Germline V gives CDR1 SGHAT, CDR2 FQNNGV. V was pared by 1 base and J by 5 bases, with 1 base of the junction left unmatched. CDR3 coding DNA: TGTGCCAGCAGCTTAGCCAGGGGGAATGAAAAACTGTTTTTT. This encodes CASSLARGNEKLFF.

The rearrangement joins TRBV5-1 to TRBJ2-1, with TRBD2 identical over 8 bases. Unmatched junction bases numbered 7, after V lost 5 bases and J lost 9 bases. Germline CDR1 reads SGHRS; CDR2 reads YFSETQ. The CDR3 contains 13 residues. CDR3 coding DNA: TGCGCCAGCAGAGGCGGGGGGCAAGGTGAGCAGTTCTTC. This gives the protein CASRGGGQGEQFF.

This clone has a single count. The V call is TRBV6-5, the J call TRBJ1-3; possibly TRBD1 for D (5 bases). Germline loops: CDR1 MNHEY, CDR2 SVGAGI. V was cut by 5 bases and J by 0 bases, with 11 bases left in between. The CDR3 has 15 amino acids. In DNA, the CDR3 is TGTGCCAGCAGTCGGGGACTGTACTCTGGAAACACCATATATTTT. This translates into CASSRGLYSGNTIYF.

In this sample, this clone turned up a few times. V is TRBV5-4 and J is TRBJ2-7; 7 nucleotides match TRBD2. V lost 1 base to trimming and J lost 3 bases; unmatched junction nucleotides: 19. Germline V gene lookup returns CDR1 SGHNT and CDR2 YYREEE (reference sequence). The CDR3 sequence is 19 residues long. The DNA of the CDR3 is TGTGCCAGCAGCTTGCCTGAGCGGGGTACCAACTTATTCTACTACGAGCAGTACTTC. It yields the protein CASSLPERGTNLFYYEQYF.

The rearrangement uses TRBV18 and TRBJ2-7; 9 bases line up with TRBD2. The CDR3 spans 15 residues. The ends lost 3 bases at V and 8 bases at J; junction bases unmatched: 11. CDR1 is KGHSH, CDR2 LQKENI, per germline. The CDR3 DNA reads as TGTGCCAGCTCACCTGAGGCGGGAGGGCGAGTACAGCAGTACTTC. Its protein is CASSPEAGGRVQQYF.

The chain joins TRBV7-2 to TRBJ2-3, with D possibly matching TRBD2 (5 bases). The germline V gene encodes CDR1 SGHTA and CDR2 FQGNSA. V was clipped by 1 base and J by 8 bases, with 10 bases between them. The CDR3 spans 13 residues. CDR3 amino acids: CASSLDTSGTQYF. The CDR3 nucleotides read TGTGCCAGCAGCTTAGATACTAGTGGTACGCAGTATTTT.

The chain has TRBV19 and TRBJ1-6; tentative D call: TRBD1 (5 bases). Germline values: CDR1 LNHDA, CDR2 SQIVND (reference sequence). The CDR3 runs 16 residues. V lost 5 bases and J lost 8, with 19 bases in between. CDR3 in DNA: TGTGCCAGTAGTCTTCGCCGGGACTCAGGTGATTCACCCCTCCACTTT. It codes for CASSLRRDSGDSPLHF.

The chain combines TRBV18 with TRBJ2-1; 9 nucleotides align to TRBD2. CDR1 is KGHSH and CDR2 is LQKENI in the germline V gene. Losses at the gene ends were 3 bases for V and 4 bases for J; bases not matched to a gene: 7. The CDR3 has 16 residues. CDR3 in amino acids: CASSPPGLARYNEQFF. The CDR3 DNA follows: TGTGCCAGCTCACCCCCGGGACTAGCAAGGTACAATGAGCAGTTCTTC.

The rearrangement uses TRBV4-2 and TRBJ2-1; 11 positions match TRBD1. The CDR3 length is 18 residues. The germline V gene encodes CDR1 LGHNA and CDR2 YNFKEQ. V gave up 1 base and J gave up 3 bases; unmatched junction bases: 8. Here the CDR3 DNA reads TGTGCCAGCAGCCAAGTCCACGGACAGGGGGCAGGCTACAATGAGCAGTTCTTC. This encodes CASSQVHGQGAGYNEQFF.

J is TRBJ1-3 and V is TRBV27; TRBD1 aligns across 7 bases. V gave up 2 bases and J gave up 2 bases; unmatched junction bases: 0. The CDR3 spans 14 residues. Germline values: CDR1 MNHEY, CDR2 SMNVEV (reference sequence). CDR3 nucleotides: TGTGCCAGCAGTTTAGGACAGGCTGGAAACACCATATATTTT. Translating gives CASSLGQAGNTIYF.

The rearrangement links TRBV10-1 to TRBJ1-5; D gene ambiguous. Trimming cost V 4 bases and J 4 bases, with 8 bases left between them. Germline V gives CDR1 WNHNN, CDR2 SYGVQD (reference sequence). The CDR3 loop spans 13 amino acids. The CDR3 is CASSAGRNQPQHF. DNA of the CDR3: TGCGCCAGCAGTGCGGGTCGGAATCAGCCCCAGCATTTT.

The genes are TRBV28 and TRBJ2-1, with D tentatively TRBD2 (6 bases). Germline V gives CDR1 MDHEN, CDR2 SYDVKM. The V end lost 4 bases, the J end lost 7 bases, and 14 bases lay between the germline ends. CDR3 length: 14 amino acids. As DNA, the CDR3 is TGTGCCAGCAGTTCGACTAGGTCAGTTAATGAGCAGTTCTTC. Amino acid sequence: CASSSTRSVNEQFF.

J is TRBJ2-7 and V is TRBV4-2, with 7 bases lining up with TRBD1. The CDR3 loop spans 16 amino acids. V lost 0 bases to trimming and J lost 7 bases; unmatched junction nucleotides: 12. CDR1 is LGHNA and CDR2 is YNFKEQ in the germline V gene. CDR3 amino acids: CASSQEGDSPSWEQYF. The DNA for the CDR3 is TGTGCCAGCAGCCAAGAGGGGGACAGCCCTTCTTGGGAGCAGTACTTC.

The rearrangement joins TRBV29-1 to TRBJ2-5; D might be TRBD2 (6 bases). With 1 base removed from V and 1 base from J, the gap between germline ends came to 10 bases. The CDR3 spans 14 residues. The V gene's germline CDR1 is SQVTM and CDR2 ANQGSEA. As DNA, the CDR3 is TGCAGCGTTGAAGGAGGTAGCGGCCAAGAGACCCAGTACTTC. Translating gives CSVEGGSGQETQYF.

This rearrangement joins TRBV5-6 to TRBJ1-2, with D maybe TRBD1 (6 bases). V was cut by 2 bases and J by 3 bases, with 8 bases left in between. The CDR3 is made up of 13 amino acids. CDR1 is SGHDT and CDR2 is YYEEEE in the germline V gene. The CDR3 spells CASSLRQDYGYTF. CDR3 nucleotides: TGTGCCAGCAGCTTACGACAGGACTATGGCTACACCTTC.